A single sample gave rise to the 20 T cell receptor beta chains below, sequenced in a study of a mutant IDH1 vaccine in newly diagnosed glioma. Data came from immunoSEQ multiplex PCR; TCRdb stores just in-frame clones and leaves some out. The sample records around 15,000 clones, 80% being singletons. Time point: baseline, week 1 (first vaccination visit). As for treatment: pre-vaccination baseline after standard-of-care therapy. Here the sequenced sample was PBMCs, taken from a glioma patient treated with radiotherapy, temozolomide or both. The receptors originated from a man aged 35 to 55 with glioma.

The chain combines TRBV6-5 with TRBJ1-1; D is unresolved. V gave up 4 bases and J gave up 1 base, with 10 bases separating them. From germline, CDR1 is MNHEY and CDR2 SVGAGI. The CDR3 is 14 amino acids. CDR3 sequence (DNA): TGTGCCAGCAGTTTACGACGGAGGAACACTGAAGCTTTCTTT. Translated, it gives CASSLRRRNTEAFF.

The chain joins TRBV11-1 to TRBJ2-7, with 9 bases identical to TRBD1. Trimming took 4 bases from V and 3 from J; bases not matched to a gene: 10. This CDR3 is 16 amino acids long. Germline V gene sequence: CDR1 SGHAT, CDR2 FQDESV (reference sequence). This chain's CDR3 is CASSSGQGYVDYEQYF. The CDR3 DNA is TGTGCCAGCAGCTCGGGACAGGGATATGTGGACTACGAGCAGTACTTC.

The rearrangement uses TRBV6-5 and TRBJ2-7; no clear D gene. Germline CDR1 and CDR2: MNHEY and SVGAGI. V was clipped by 9 bases and J by 2 bases, with 11 bases between them. The CDR3 is 12 amino acids. The CDR3 loop is CASGEVAYEQYF. Here the CDR3 DNA reads TGTGCCAGTGGGGAAGTCGCCTACGAGCAGTACTTC.

The genes are TRBV7-8 and TRBJ2-2; no definite D call. The CDR3 length is 16 residues. Trimming stripped 0 bases from V and 6 bases from J, with 14 bases between. The V gene's germline CDR1 is SGHVS and CDR2 FQNEAQ. CDR3 bases: TGTGCCAGCAGCTTAGCGGAACTACCTTCGGCCGGGGAGCTGTTTTTT. Translation: CASSLAELPSAGELFF.

The rearrangement joins TRBV6-1 to TRBJ2-3, with D maybe TRBD1 (5 bases). CDR1 and CDR2 from the germline V gene are MNHNS and SASEGT. The CDR3 is made up of 15 amino acids. V lost 9 bases, J lost 1 base, and 17 bases lay in between. Here the CDR3 reads CARGLGLVGTDTQYF. As DNA, the CDR3 is TGTGCCAGGGGGCTTGGGTTGGTCGGCACAGATACGCAGTATTTT.

The chain joins TRBV5-8 to TRBJ2-7; TRBD2 agrees at 12 bases. Germline V lookup: CDR1 SGHTS, CDR2 YDEGEE. V lost 1 base, J lost 2 bases, and 7 bases stayed unmatched. This CDR3 contains 17 residues. CDR3 in amino acids: CASSLSSGLAGTYEQYV. As DNA, the CDR3 is TGTGCCAGCAGCTTGTCTTCGGGACTAGCGGGTACCTACGAGCAGTACGTC.

The chain uses TRBV19 and TRBJ2-5, with 9 bases identical to TRBD1. The CDR3 has 16 amino acids. Germline V gives CDR1 LNHDA, CDR2 SQIVND (reference sequence). V lost 5 bases, J lost 5 bases, and 12 bases stayed unmatched. CDR3 DNA: TGTGCCAGTAGTCTCCCACAGGGGGCGATTGGCGAGACCCAGTACTTC. This gives the protein CASSLPQGAIGETQYF.

The CDR3 reads CASRLRSQGTYEQYF. The CDR3 bases are TGTGCCAGCAGACTAAGATCCCAGGGCACCTACGAGCAGTACTTC. The chain joins TRBV11-2 to TRBJ2-5, with D possibly TRBD1 on 5 matching bases. The DNA end favors TRBJ2-7, so the J call may be wrong. Germline CDR1 and CDR2: SGHAT and FQNNGV. The CDR3 runs 15 residues.

This clone was seen a few times. This chain connects TRBV19 to TRBJ2-5; the D call may be TRBD1 or TRBD2 (6 bases each). With 1 base removed from V and 4 bases from J, the gap between germline ends came to 10 bases. Germline CDR1 reads LNHDA; CDR2 reads SQIVND (reference sequence). The CDR3 covers 14 residues. The DNA for the CDR3 is TGTGCCAGTAGTATAGCGGGGGCAGGAGAGACCCAGTACTTC. Translation gives CASSIAGAGETQYF.

This chain links TRBV19 with TRBJ1-6, with a tentative D call TRBD1 (5 bases). The CDR3 loop spans 14 amino acids. Deletions cut 3 bases from V and 7 bases from J, with 10 bases between. Germline CDR1 LNHDA, CDR2 SQIVND (reference sequence). DNA for the CDR3: TGTGCCAGTAGTATGACAGTCGGGAATTCACCCCTCCACTTT. It yields the protein CASSMTVGNSPLHF.

J is TRBJ1-2 and V is TRBV10-3, with D unresolved. Trimming removed 6 bases from V and 5 bases from J, with 13 bases in between. The germline V gene encodes CDR1 ENHRY and CDR2 SYGVKD. The CDR3 runs 13 residues. The CDR3 is CAISPGSRYGYTF. The CDR3 nucleotides are TGTGCCATCAGCCCCGGTAGTAGGTATGGCTACACCTTC.

The chain links TRBV5-1 to TRBJ1-6; the match to TRBD1 covers 9 bases. This CDR3 comprises 15 residues. Trimming at V came to 0 bases and at J to 10 bases, leaving 5 bases not matched to a gene. The V gene's germline CDR1 is SGHRS and CDR2 YFSETQ. The chain's CDR3 is CASSLAGQGSSPLHF. CDR3 DNA: TGCGCCAGCAGCTTGGCGGGACAGGGAAGCTCACCCCTCCACTTT.

The rearrangement uses TRBV2 and TRBJ1-1, with unresolved D. Germline assignment: CDR1 SNHLY and CDR2 FYNNEI. This CDR3 spans 13 amino acids. With 6 bases removed from V and 11 bases from J, the gap between germline ends came to 19 bases. The CDR3 loop is CASRVGGDHRAFF. CDR3 nucleotides: TGTGCCAGCAGGGTAGGAGGAGATCATAGGGCTTTCTTT.

This chain uses TRBV6-1 with TRBJ2-1, with 9 positions matching TRBD2. Trimming removed 6 bases from V and 7 bases from J; junction bases left unmatched: 10. Germline V lookup: CDR1 MNHNS, CDR2 SASEGT. The CDR3 is 15 residues long. The CDR3 reads CASSREAGGGNEQFF. The CDR3 region has the DNA TGTGCCAGCAGCCGAGAAGCGGGAGGAGGTAATGAGCAGTTCTTC.

This chain joins TRBV9 and TRBJ2-3; a possible D gene is TRBD2 (6 bases). With 0 bases removed from V and 8 bases from J, the gap between germline ends came to 16 bases. This CDR3 has 15 amino acids. Germline V gives CDR1 SGDLS, CDR2 YYNGEE. The CDR3 region has the DNA TGTGCCAGCAGCGTAGACTGGGGCGGGAAGATTACGCAGTATTTT. Residues: CASSVDWGGKITQYF.

On this clone itself: One end of the junction fails to match germline, which may point to a read error. The rearrangement uses TRBV7-8 and TRBJ2-3; 8 nucleotides line up with TRBD2. The V gene's germline CDR1 is SGHVS and CDR2 FQNEAQ. The CDR3 is made up of 16 amino acids. CDR3 sequence reads: CASTARPERELDMQYF. Here the CDR3 DNA reads TGTGCCAGCACCGCCAGACCGGAGCGGGAGCTGGATATGCAGTATTTT.

This chain links TRBV4-1 with TRBJ2-7; 9 nucleotides match TRBD2. V lost 4 bases, J lost 4 bases, and 11 bases stayed unmatched. This CDR3 region has 16 residues. Per germline, CDR1 MGHRA and CDR2 YSYEKL. The CDR3 bases are TGCGCCAGCAGCCTAATCAGCGGGAGGAATCCTTACGAGCAGTACTTC. Translating it yields CASSLISGRNPYEQYF.

The gene calls are TRBV29-1 and TRBJ2-3, with D perhaps TRBD2 (5 bases). Germline V gene lookup returns CDR1 SQVTM and CDR2 ANQGSEA. This CDR3 has 14 amino acids. V was shortened by 7 bases and J by 1 base, with 15 bases between the two germline ends. The CDR3 loop is CSGRRGIGTDTQYF. CDR3 DNA sequence: TGCAGCGGCCGTAGAGGGATTGGCACAGATACGCAGTATTTT.

The chain uses TRBV5-6 and TRBJ2-1; D possibly corresponds to TRBD2 (5 bases). The V gene lost 4 bases and the J gene lost 1 base, with 18 bases spanning the gap. Germline V lookup: CDR1 SGHDT, CDR2 YYEEEE. The CDR3 length is 17 residues. The CDR3 loop reads CASSRLMGGFSYNEQFF. CDR3 DNA: TGTGCCAGCAGCAGGCTTATGGGCGGGTTTTCCTACAATGAGCAGTTCTTC.

This chain links TRBV5-1 with TRBJ2-1; 9 bases are shared with TRBD2. The CDR3 length is 18 residues. Germline CDR1 and CDR2: SGHRS and YFSETQ. V trimming: 3 bases; J trimming: 1 base; junction bases outside the gene matches: 11. The CDR3 here is CASSSAGVSGSSYNEQFF. The CDR3 DNA is TGCGCCAGCAGCTCGGCGGGGGTTAGCGGGAGTTCCTACAATGAGCAGTTCTTC.